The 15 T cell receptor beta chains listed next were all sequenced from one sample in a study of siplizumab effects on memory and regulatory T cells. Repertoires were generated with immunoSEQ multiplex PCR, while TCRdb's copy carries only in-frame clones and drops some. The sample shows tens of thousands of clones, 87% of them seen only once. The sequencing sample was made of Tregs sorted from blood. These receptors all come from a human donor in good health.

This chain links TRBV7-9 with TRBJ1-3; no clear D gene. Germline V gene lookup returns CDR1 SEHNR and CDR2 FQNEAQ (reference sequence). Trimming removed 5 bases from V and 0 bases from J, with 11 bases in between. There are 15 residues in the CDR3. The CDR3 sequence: CASSHTQSSGNTIYF. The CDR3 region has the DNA TGTGCCAGCAGCCACACTCAGAGCTCTGGAAACACCATATATTTT. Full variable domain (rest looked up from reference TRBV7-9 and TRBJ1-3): DTGVSQNPRHKITKRGQNVTFRCDPISEHNRLYWYRQTLGQGPEFLTYFQNEAQLEKSRLLSDRFSAERPKGSFSTLEIQRTEQGDSAMYLCASSHTQSSGNTIYFGEGSWLTVV.

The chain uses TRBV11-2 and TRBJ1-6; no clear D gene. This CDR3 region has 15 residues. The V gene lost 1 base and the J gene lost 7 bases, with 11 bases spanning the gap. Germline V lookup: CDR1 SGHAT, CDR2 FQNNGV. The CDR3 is CASSLAGQHNSPLHF. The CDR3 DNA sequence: TGTGCCAGCAGCTTAGCAGGTCAGCACAATTCACCCCTCCACTTT.

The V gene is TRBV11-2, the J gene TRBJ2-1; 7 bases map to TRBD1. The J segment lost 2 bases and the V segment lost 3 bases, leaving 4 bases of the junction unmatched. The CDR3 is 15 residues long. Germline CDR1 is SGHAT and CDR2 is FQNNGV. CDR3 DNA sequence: TGTGCCAGCAGCTTGACAGGGATCCCCTACAATGAGCAGTTCTTC. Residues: CASSLTGIPYNEQFF.

DNA for the CDR3: TGTGCCAGTATCCTCCACCCCAGGTCGGAAAACTATGGCTACACCTTC. Protein sequence: CASILHPRSENYGYTF. This chain connects TRBV19 to TRBJ1-2; D gene uncertain. The CDR3 totals 16 residues. V lost 7 bases, J lost 2 bases, and 20 bases lay in between. From germline, CDR1 is LNHDA and CDR2 SQIVND (reference sequence). Full variable domain (remainder filled in from reference TRBV19 and TRBJ1-2): DGGITQSPKYLFRKEGQNVTLSCEQNLNHDAMYWYRQDPGQGLRLIYYSQIVNDFQKGDIAEGYSVSREKKESFPLTVTSAQKNPTAFYLCASILHPRSENYGYTFGSGTRLTVV.

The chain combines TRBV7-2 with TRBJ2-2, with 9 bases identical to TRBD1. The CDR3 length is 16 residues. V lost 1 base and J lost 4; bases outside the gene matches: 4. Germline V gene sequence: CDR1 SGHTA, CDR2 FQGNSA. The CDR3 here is CASSLVGTGPTGELFF. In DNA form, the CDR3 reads TGTGCCAGCAGCTTAGTTGGGACAGGGCCCACCGGGGAGCTGTTTTTT.

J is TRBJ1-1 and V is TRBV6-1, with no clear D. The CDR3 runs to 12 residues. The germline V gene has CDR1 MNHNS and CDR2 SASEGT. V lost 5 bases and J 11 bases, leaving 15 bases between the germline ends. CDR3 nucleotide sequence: TGTGCCAGCAGTTCAGGACGACTCGGGGCTTTCTTT. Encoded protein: CASSSGRLGAFF.

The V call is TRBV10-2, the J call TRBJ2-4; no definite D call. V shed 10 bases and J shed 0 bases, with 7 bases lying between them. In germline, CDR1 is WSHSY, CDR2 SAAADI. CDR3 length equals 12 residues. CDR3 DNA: TGCGCCACCACGATAGCCAAAAACATTCAGTACTTC. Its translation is CATTIAKNIQYF.

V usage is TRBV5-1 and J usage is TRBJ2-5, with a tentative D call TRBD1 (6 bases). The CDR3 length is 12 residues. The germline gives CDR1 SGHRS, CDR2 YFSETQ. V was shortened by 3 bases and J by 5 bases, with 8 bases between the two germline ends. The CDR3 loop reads CASSSGAETQYF. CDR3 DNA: TGCGCCAGCAGCTCAGGGGCGGAGACCCAGTACTTC.

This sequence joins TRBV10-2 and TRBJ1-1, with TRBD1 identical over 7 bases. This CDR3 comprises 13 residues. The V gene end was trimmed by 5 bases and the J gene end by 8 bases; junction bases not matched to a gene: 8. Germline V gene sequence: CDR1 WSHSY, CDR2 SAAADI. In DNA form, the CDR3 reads TGCGCCAGCAGTAAGGACAGGACTGGGGAAGCTTTCTTT. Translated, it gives CASSKDRTGEAFF.

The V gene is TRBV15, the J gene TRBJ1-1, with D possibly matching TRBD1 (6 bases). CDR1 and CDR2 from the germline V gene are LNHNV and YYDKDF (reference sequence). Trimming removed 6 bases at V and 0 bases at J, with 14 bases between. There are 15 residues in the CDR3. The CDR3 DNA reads TGTGCCACCAGTCTCCGCGGGGGGCTGAACACTGAAGCTTTCTTT. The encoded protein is CATSLRGGLNTEAFF.

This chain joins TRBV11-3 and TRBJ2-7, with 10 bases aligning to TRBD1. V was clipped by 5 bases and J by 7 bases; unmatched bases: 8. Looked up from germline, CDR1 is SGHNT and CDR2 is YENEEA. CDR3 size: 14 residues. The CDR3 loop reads CASSTRQGAREQYF. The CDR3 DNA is TGTGCCAGCAGCACGAGACAGGGGGCTAGGGAGCAGTACTTC.

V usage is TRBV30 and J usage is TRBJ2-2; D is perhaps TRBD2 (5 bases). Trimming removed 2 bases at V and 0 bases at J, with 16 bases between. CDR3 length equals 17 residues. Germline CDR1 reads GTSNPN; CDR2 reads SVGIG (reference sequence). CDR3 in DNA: TGTGCCTGGAGTTACTACGGGGAGTTCGCGAACACCGGGGAGCTGTTTTTT. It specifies CAWSYYGEFANTGELFF.

The CDR3 DNA follows: TGTGCCAGCAGATTAGGGGTGGTAACTGAAGCTTTCTTT. Translated, it gives CASRLGVVTEAFF. This chain connects TRBV28 to TRBJ1-1; weak D call: TRBD1 (5 bases). This CDR3 spans 13 amino acids. Deletions cut 6 bases from V and 5 bases from J, with 13 bases between. Germline V gives CDR1 MDHEN, CDR2 SYDVKM.

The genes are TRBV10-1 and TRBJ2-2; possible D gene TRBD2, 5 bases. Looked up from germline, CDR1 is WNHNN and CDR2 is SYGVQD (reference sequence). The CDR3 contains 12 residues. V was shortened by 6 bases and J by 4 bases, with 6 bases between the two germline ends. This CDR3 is CASRGSTGELFF. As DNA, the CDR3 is TGCGCCAGCAGGGGGAGCACCGGGGAGCTGTTTTTT.

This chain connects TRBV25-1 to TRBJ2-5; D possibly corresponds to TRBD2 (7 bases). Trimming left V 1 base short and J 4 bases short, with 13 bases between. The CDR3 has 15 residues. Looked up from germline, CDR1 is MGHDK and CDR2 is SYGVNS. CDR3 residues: CASSEWVGGRETQYF. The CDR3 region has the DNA TGTGCCAGCAGTGAATGGGTGGGGGGGCGAGAGACCCAGTACTTC.